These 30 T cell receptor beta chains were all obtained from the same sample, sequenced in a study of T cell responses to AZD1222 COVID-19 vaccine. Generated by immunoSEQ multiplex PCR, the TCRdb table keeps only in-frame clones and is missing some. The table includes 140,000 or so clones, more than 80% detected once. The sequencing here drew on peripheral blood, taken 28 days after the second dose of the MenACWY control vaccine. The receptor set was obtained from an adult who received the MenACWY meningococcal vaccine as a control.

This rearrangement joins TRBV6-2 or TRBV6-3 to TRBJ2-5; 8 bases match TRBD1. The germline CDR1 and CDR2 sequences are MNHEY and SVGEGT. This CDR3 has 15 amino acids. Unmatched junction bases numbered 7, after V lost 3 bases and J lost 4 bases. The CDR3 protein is CASSYVRTGLETQYF. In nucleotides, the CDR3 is TGTGCCAGCAGTTATGTCCGGACAGGGTTAGAGACCCAGTACTTC.

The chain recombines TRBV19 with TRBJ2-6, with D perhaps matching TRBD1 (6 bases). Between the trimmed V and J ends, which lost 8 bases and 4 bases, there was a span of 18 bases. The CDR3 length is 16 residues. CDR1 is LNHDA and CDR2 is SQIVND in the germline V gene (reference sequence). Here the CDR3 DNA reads TGTGCCAGTGTAGAAGGACAGTCCTTGGGGGCCAACGTCCTGACTTTC. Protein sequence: CASVEGQSLGANVLTF.

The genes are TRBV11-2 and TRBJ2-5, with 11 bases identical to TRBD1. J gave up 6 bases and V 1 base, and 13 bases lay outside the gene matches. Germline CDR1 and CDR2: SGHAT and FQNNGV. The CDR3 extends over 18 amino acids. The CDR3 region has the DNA TGTGCCAGCAGCTTAGCTGGTTCCGGGACAGGGGGAATAAAGACCCAGTACTTC. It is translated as CASSLAGSGTGGIKTQYF.

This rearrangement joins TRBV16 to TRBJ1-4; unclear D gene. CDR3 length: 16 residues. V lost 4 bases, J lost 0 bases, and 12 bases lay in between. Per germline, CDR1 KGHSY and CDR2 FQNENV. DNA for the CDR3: TGTGCCAGCAGCCCCATAAACCAGGCAACTAATGAAAAACTGTTTTTT. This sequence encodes CASSPINQATNEKLFF.

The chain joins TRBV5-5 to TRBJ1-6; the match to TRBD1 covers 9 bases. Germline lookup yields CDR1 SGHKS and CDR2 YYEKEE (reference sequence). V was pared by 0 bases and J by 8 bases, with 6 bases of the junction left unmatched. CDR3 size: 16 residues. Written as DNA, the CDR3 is TGTGCCAGCAGCTTGGGCTGGGACAGGGTGGATTCACCCCTCCACTTT. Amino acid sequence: CASSLGWDRVDSPLHF.

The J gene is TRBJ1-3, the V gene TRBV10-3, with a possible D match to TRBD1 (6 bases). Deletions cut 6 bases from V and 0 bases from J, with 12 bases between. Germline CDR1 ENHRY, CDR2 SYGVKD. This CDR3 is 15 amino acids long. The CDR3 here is CAIRPGAGSGNTIYF. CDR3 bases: TGTGCCATCAGGCCGGGGGCGGGCTCTGGAAACACCATATATTTT.

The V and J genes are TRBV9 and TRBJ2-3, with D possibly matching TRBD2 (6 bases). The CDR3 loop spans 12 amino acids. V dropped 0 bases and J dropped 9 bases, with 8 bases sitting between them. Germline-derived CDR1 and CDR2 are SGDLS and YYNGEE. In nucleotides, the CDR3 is TGTGCCAGCAGCGTAGGGGAGGCGACGCAGTATTTT. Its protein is CASSVGEATQYF. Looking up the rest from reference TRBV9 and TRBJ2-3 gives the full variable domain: DSGVTQTPKHLITATGQRVTLRCSPRSGDLSVYWYQQSLDQGLQFLIQYYNGEERAKGNILERFSAQQFPDLHSELNLSSLELGDSALYFCASSVGEATQYFGPGTRLTVL.

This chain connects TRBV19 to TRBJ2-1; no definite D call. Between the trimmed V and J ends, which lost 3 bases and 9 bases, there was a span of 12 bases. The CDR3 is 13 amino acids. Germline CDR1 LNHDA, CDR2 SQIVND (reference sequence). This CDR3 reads CASSMAPLPEQFF. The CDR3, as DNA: TGTGCCAGTAGTATGGCTCCATTACCTGAGCAGTTCTTC.

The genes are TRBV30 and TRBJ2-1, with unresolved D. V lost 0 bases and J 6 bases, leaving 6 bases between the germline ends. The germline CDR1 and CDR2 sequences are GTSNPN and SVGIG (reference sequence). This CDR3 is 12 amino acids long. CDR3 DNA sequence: TGTGCCTGGAGTGTACTTGCCAATGAGCAGTTCTTC. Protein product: CAWSVLANEQFF.

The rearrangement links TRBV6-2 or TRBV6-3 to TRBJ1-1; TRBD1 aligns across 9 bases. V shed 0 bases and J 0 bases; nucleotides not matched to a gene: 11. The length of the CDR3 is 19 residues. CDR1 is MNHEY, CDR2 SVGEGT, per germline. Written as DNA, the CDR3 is TGTGCCAGCAGTTACTCTGGTCCCGACAGGGGGAGGGTGAACACTGAAGCTTTCTTT. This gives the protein CASSYSGPDRGRVNTEAFF.

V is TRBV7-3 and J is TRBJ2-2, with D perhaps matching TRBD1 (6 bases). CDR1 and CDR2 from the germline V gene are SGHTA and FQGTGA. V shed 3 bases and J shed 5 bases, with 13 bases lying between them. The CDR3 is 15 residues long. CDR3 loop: CASSFTGQGTGELFF. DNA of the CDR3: TGTGCCAGCAGCTTCACAGGCCAGGGGACCGGGGAGCTGTTTTTT.

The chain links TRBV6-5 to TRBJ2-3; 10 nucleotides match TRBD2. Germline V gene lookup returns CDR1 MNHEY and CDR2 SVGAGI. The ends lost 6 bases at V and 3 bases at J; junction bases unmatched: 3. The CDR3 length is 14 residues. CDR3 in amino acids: CASSLAGGTDTQYF. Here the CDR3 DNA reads TGTGCCAGCAGCTTAGCGGGGGGTACAGATACGCAGTATTTT.

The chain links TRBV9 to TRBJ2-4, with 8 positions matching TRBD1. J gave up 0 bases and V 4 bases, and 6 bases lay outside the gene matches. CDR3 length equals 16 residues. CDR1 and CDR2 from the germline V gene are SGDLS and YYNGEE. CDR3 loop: CASSSQGALAKNIQYF. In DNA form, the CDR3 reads TGTGCCAGCAGCTCCCAGGGGGCTTTAGCCAAAAACATTCAGTACTTC. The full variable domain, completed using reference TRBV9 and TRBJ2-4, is DSGVTQTPKHLITATGQRVTLRCSPRSGDLSVYWYQQSLDQGLQFLIQYYNGEERAKGNILERFSAQQFPDLHSELNLSSLELGDSALYFCASSSQGALAKNIQYFGAGTRLSVL.

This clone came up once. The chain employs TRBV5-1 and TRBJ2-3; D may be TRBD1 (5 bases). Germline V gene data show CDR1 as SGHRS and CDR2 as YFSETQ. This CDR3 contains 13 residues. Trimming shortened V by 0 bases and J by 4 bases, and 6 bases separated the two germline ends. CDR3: CASSLGRADTQYF. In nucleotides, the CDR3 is TGCGCCAGCAGCTTGGGCAGGGCAGATACGCAGTATTTT. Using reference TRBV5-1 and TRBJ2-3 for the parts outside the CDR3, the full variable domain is KAGVTQTPRYLIKTRGQQVTLSCSPISGHRSVSWYQQTPGQGLQFLFEYFSETQRNKGNFPGRFSGRQFSNSRSEMNVSTLELGDSALYLCASSLGRADTQYFGPGTRLTVL.

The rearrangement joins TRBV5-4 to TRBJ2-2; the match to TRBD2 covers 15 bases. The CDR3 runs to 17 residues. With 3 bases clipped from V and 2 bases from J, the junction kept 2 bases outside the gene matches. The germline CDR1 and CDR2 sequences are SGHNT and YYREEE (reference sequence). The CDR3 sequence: CASSSGLAGGNTGELFF. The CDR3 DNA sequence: TGTGCCAGCAGCTCGGGACTAGCGGGAGGCAACACCGGGGAGCTGTTTTTT.

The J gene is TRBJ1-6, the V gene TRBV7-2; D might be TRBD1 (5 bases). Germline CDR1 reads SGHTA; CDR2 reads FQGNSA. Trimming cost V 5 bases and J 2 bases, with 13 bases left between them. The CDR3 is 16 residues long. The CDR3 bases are TGTGCCAGCAGCCCAGTGGGGGGACCCTATAATTCACCCCTCCACTTT. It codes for CASSPVGGPYNSPLHF.

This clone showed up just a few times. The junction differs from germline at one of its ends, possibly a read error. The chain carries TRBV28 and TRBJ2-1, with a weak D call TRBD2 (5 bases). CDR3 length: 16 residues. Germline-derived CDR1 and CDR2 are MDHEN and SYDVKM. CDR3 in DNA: TGTGCCAGCAGCCCCGTCCGGGGTAGAAACTACGATGAGCAGTTCTTC. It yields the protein CASSPVRGRNYDEQFF. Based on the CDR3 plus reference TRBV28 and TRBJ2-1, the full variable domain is DVKVTQSSRYLVKRTGEKVFLECVQDMDHENMFWYRQDPGLGLRLIYFSYDVKMKEKGDIPEGYSVSREKKERFSLILESASTNQTSMYLCASSPVRGRNYDEQFFGPGTRLTVL.

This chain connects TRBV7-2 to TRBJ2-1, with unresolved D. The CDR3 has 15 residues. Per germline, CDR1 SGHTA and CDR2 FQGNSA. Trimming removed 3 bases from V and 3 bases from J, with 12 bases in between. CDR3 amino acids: CASSLASGFYNEQFF. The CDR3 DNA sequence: TGTGCCAGCAGCTTGGCCAGTGGATTCTACAATGAGCAGTTCTTC.

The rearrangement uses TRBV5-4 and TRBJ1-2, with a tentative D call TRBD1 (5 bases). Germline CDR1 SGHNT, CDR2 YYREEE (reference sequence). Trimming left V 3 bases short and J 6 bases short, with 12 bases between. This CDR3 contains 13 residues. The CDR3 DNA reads TGTGCCAGCAGCTCTTTCCGGGACGATGGCTACACCTTC. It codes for CASSSFRDDGYTF.

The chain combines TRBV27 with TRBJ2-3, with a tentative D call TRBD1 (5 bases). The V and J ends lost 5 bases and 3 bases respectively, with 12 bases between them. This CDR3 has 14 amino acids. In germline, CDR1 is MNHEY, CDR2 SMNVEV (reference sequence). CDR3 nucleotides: TGTGCCAGCAGTATGACAGAGGCTACAGATACGCAGTATTTT. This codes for CASSMTEATDTQYF.

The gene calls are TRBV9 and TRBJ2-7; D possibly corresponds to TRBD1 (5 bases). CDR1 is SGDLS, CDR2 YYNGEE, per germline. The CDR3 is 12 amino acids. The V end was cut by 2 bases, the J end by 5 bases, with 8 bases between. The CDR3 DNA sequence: TGTGCCAGCAGCGTTAGGGGTGACGAGCAGTACTTC. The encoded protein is CASSVRGDEQYF.

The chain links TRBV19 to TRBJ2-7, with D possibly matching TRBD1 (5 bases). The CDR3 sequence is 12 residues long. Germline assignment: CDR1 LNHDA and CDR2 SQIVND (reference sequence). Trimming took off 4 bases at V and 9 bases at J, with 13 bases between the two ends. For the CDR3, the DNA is TGTGCCAGTAGTAAAGACAGTGGTTTGCAGTACTTC. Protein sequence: CASSKDSGLQYF. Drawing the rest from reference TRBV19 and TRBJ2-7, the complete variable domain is DGGITQSPKYLFRKEGQNVTLSCEQNLNHDAMYWYRQDPGQGLRLIYYSQIVNDFQKGDIAEGYSVSREKKESFPLTVTSAQKNPTAFYLCASSKDSGLQYFGPGTRLTVT.

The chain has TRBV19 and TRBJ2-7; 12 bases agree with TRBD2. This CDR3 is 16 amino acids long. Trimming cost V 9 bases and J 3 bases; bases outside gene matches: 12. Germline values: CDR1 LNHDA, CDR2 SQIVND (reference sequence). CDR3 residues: CASSDRLAGVVYEQYF. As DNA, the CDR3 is TGTGCCAGCTCAGACAGACTAGCGGGAGTGGTCTACGAGCAGTACTTC.

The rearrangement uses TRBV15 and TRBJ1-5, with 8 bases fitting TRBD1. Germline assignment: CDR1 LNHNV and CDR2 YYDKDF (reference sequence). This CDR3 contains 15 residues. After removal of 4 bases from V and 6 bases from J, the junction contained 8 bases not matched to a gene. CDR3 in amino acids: CATSTRTGLGQPQHF. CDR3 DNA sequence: TGTGCCACCAGCACTCGGACAGGGCTAGGTCAGCCCCAGCATTTT.

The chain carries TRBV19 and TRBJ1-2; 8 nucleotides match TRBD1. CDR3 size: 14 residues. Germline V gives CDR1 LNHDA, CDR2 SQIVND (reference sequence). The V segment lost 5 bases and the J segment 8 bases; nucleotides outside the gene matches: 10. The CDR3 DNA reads TGTGCCAGTAGTCTGCAGGGGGCGAGTGGCGGCTACACCTTC. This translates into CASSLQGASGGYTF.

CDR3 sequence reads: CASRSSGTGELFF. CDR3 nucleotides: TGTGCCAGCAGATCGTCCGGCACCGGGGAGCTGTTTTTT. The chain has TRBV12-3 or TRBV12-4 and TRBJ2-2; D unresolved. This CDR3 contains 13 residues. V was clipped by 6 bases and J by 4 bases, with 9 bases between them.

The CDR3 DNA is TGTGCCAGCAGCGTAGGGGACAGAAATCAGCCCCAGCATTTT. Translation: CASSVGDRNQPQHF. The chain employs TRBV9 and TRBJ1-5, with 7 positions matching TRBD1. CDR3 length: 14 amino acids. Germline V gives CDR1 SGDLS, CDR2 YYNGEE. Losses at the gene ends were 0 bases for V and 4 bases for J; bases not matched to a gene: 1.

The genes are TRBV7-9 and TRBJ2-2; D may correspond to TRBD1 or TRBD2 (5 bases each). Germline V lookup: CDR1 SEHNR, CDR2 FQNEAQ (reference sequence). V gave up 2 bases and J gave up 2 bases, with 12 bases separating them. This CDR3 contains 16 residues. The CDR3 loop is CASSLLIGTNTGELFF. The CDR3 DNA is TGTGCCAGCAGCTTACTCATAGGGACCAACACCGGGGAGCTGTTTTTT.

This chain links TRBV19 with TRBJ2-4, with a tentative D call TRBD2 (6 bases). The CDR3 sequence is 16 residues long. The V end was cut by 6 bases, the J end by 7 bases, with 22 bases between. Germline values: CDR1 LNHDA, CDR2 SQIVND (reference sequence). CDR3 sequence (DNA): TGTGCCAGTAGCATACGACTTAGCGGAACTGTGAACATTCAGTACTTC. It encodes CASSIRLSGTVNIQYF. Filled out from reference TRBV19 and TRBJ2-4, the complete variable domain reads DGGITQSPKYLFRKEGQNVTLSCEQNLNHDAMYWYRQDPGQGLRLIYYSQIVNDFQKGDIAEGYSVSREKKESFPLTVTSAQKNPTAFYLCASSIRLSGTVNIQYFGAGTRLSVL.

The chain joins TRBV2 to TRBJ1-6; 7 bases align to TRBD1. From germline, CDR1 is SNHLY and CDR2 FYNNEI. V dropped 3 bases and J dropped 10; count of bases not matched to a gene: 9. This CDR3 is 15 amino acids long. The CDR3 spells CASSEEGAPESPLHF. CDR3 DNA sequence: TGTGCCAGCAGTGAGGAGGGGGCCCCGGAATCACCCCTCCACTTT.